This T cell receptor beta chain was identified during a study of shared clonotypes between healthy human individuals. None of the donors, who were healthy HIV-negative adults, had recently had acute infections or vaccinations. Sequencing was performed with immunoSEQ multiplex PCR; in TCRdb, only in-frame clones are kept and a portion is missing. The sample records 2.3 million or so clones, more than 80% being singletons. The receptor's source is a young man in good health. Some clones in this sample may be carry-over from other donors' samples. The sample was naive CD4+ T cells from PBMCs. Subset described: CD45RA+ positively selected.

This chain's CDR3 is CASSHGLTGNVKPQHF. The CDR3 DNA reads as TGCGCCAGCAGTCACGGCCTGACAGGGAATGTTAAGCCCCAGCATTTT. V usage is TRBV23-1 and J usage is TRBJ1-5; TRBD1 matches 7 bases. TRBV23-1 is annotated as an ORF whose role is uncertain. The CDR3 has 16 residues. J gave up 8 bases and V 3 bases, and 13 bases lay outside the gene matches.